The entry below describes one T cell receptor beta chain. What it binds is not known. This record comes from a study of Ad26.COV2.S vaccination and SARS-CoV-2 variants. Study-level background: Donor was one of the participants in the Ad26.COV2.S arm of the COV1001 trial. Ad26.COV2.S, an intramuscular injection, was given once or twice 56 days apart.

Assay used: immunoSEQ multiplex PCR; TCRdb lists only in-frame clones, some missing. The sample yields about 400,000 clones, 70% to 90% seen once. The study, taken as a whole, reports: Across vaccine and placebo recipients, the breadth of non-spike TCRs was similar. Substantial post-vaccination breadth of spike-specific CD8+ and CD4+ T cell responses was reported.

The treatment is: 15 to 20 received Ad26.COV2.S at low or high dose, single or two shots; five or six received placebo; per-sample allocation not given. Sampling occurred on day 63 after the first vaccine or placebo injection. The starting material was peripheral blood, obtained in a trial of Ad26.COV2.S vaccine versus placebo. The TCR was taken from a person aged 18 to 65 who received the Ad26.COV2.S COVID-19 vaccine or a placebo.

The CDR3 DNA reads as TGTGCCAGCAGCCAAGGGACAGGGGGTAGCACTGAAGCTTTCTTT. Its protein is CASSQGTGGSTEAFF. V gene TRBV3-1 (or the pseudogene TRBV3-2) combines with J gene TRBJ1-1; 10 bases line up with TRBD1. Germline V lookup: CDR1 LGHDT, CDR2 YNNKEL (reference sequence). Unmatched junction bases numbered 3, after V lost 1 base and J lost 4 bases. CDR3 length: 15 residues.